Below are 28 T cell receptor beta chains sequenced from a single sample in a study of T cells in Graves' hyperthyroidism and ophthalmopathy. Amplified TCR beta CDR3 regions derived from RNA transcripts. Researchers ran a first-round RT-PCR on the TCR CDR3 using the HTBI primer set. In TCRdb, the multiplex PCR reads were re-called with MiXCR into one record per CDR3 protein. The sample includes 650,000 to 750,000 distinct CDR3 sequences, around 15% of them seen just once. Sequencing used blood. All receptors come from a woman aged 18-35 years with Graves' hyperthyroidism.

The chain couples TRBV9 to TRBJ2-6, with 7 nucleotides matching TRBD2. The V segment lost 3 bases and the J segment 2 bases; nucleotides outside the gene matches: 29. Germline V gene lookup returns CDR1 SGDLS and CDR2 YYNGEE. The CDR3 contains 24 residues. CDR3 nucleotides: TGTGCCAGCAGCGGAAACCGGGACCCCAGTGAGCGTGGTCAGCGGGAAGCTGGGGCCAACGTCCTGACTTTC. Translated, it gives CASSGNRDPSERGQREAGANVLTF. The variable domain in full, completed from reference TRBV9 and TRBJ2-6, reads DSGVTQTPKHLITATGQRVTLRCSPRSGDLSVYWYQQSLDQGLQFLIQYYNGEERAKGNILERFSAQQFPDLHSELNLSSLELGDSALYFCASSGNRDPSERGQREAGANVLTFGAGSRLTVL.

This clonotype was seen ten or more times. The chain couples TRBV7-9 to TRBJ2-3; D possibly corresponds to TRBD2 (6 bases). CDR3 length: 13 residues. V gave up 8 bases and J gave up 3 bases, with 12 bases separating them. Germline V CDR1 and CDR2: SEHNR, FQNEAQ (reference sequence). CDR3: CASEPSGTDTQYF. In DNA, the CDR3 is TGTGCCAGCGAGCCCAGCGGGACAGATACGCAGTATTTT.

V gene TRBV5-1 combines with J gene TRBJ2-1; possibly TRBD2 for D (6 bases). V lost 4 bases, J lost 2 bases, and 10 bases lay in between. Germline lookup yields CDR1 SGHRS and CDR2 YFSETQ. The CDR3 loop spans 14 amino acids. CDR3 sequence: CASSRDLTYNEQFF. The CDR3 DNA reads TGCGCCAGCAGCCGGGACTTAACCTACAATGAGCAGTTCTTC.

This clonotype was counted many times. DNA for the CDR3: TGTGCCAGCAGTCCTCTGCGGGGGGCTAGCACAGATACGCAGTATTTT. Its translation: CASSPLRGASTDTQYF. This chain joins TRBV6-4 and TRBJ2-3; 8 bases agree with TRBD2. V lost 5 bases to trimming and J lost 0 bases; unmatched junction nucleotides: 7. This CDR3 is 16 amino acids long. Germline lookup yields CDR1 MRHNA and CDR2 SNTAGT.

On this clonotype itself: One base away lies a much larger clone, so this may be a sequencing read error. V is TRBV6-2 or TRBV6-3 and J is TRBJ2-3; D gene ambiguous. The CDR3 is 15 amino acids. Germline CDR1 MNHEY, CDR2 SVGEGT. V lost 2 bases and J lost 0, with 9 bases in between. The CDR3 spells CASSYGYSSTDTQYF. The CDR3 DNA reads TGTGCCAGCAGTTACGGCTATTCTAGCACAGATACGCAGTATTTT.

This clonotype was observed many times. The chain recombines TRBV20-1 with TRBJ1-5; 8 positions agree with TRBD1. From germline, CDR1 is DFQATT and CDR2 SNEGSKA (reference sequence). After removal of 4 bases from V and 6 bases from J, the junction contained 8 bases not matched to a gene. This CDR3 comprises 14 residues. In nucleotides, the CDR3 is TGCAGTGCTATTTCCCGGACAGGGCCTCAGCCCCAGCATTTT. It encodes CSAISRTGPQPQHF.

This chain uses TRBV12-3 or TRBV12-4 with TRBJ2-1, with 8 positions matching TRBD2. This CDR3 has 14 residues. The V segment lost 3 bases and the J segment 8 bases; nucleotides outside the gene matches: 6. The DNA of the CDR3 is TGTGCCAGCAGTTTGGCTAGCGGGTTACATGAGCAGTTCTTC. It codes for CASSLASGLHEQFF.

The sample holds a few counts of this clonotype. V gene TRBV7-9 combines with J gene TRBJ2-7; a possible D gene is TRBD1 (5 bases). Deletions cut 5 bases from V and 1 base from J, with 18 bases between. Germline V gene data show CDR1 as SEHNR and CDR2 as FQNEAQ (reference sequence). The CDR3 covers 16 residues. The CDR3 loop is CASSPPPGWGSYEQYF. CDR3 coding DNA: TGTGCCAGCAGCCCCCCCCCAGGGTGGGGATCCTACGAGCAGTACTTC. Full variable domain (rest looked up from reference TRBV7-9 and TRBJ2-7): DTGVSQNPRHKITKRGQNVTFRCDPISEHNRLYWYRQTLGQGPEFLTYFQNEAQLEKSRLLSDRFSAERPKGSFSTLEIQRTEQGDSAMYLCASSPPPGWGSYEQYFGPGTRLTVT.

The chain recombines TRBV7-3 with TRBJ2-2, with TRBD2 as a possible D gene (5 bases). The CDR3 spans 16 residues. CDR1 is SGHTA and CDR2 is FQGTGA in the germline V gene. Trimming pared 2 bases from V and 4 bases from J, leaving 14 bases between. CDR3 sequence reads: CASSLRRAEGTGELFF. The CDR3 DNA reads as TGTGCCAGCAGCTTACGTAGGGCCGAGGGCACCGGGGAGCTGTTTTTT.

This clonotype was observed a few times. A much larger clone differs from this one at a single base, so this may be a read error. The conserved phenylalanine or tryptophan is not found at the CDR3 terminus, so this likely reflects a read error. The chain employs TRBV18 and TRBJ2-3; D is uncertain. The CDR3 extends over 14 amino acids. Trimming took 4 bases from V and 2 from J, leaving 10 bases between them. Germline loops: CDR1 KGHSH, CDR2 LQKENI. CDR3 sequence reads: CASSHTQDTDTQYL. The CDR3 bases are TGTGCCAGCTCACACACCCAGGACACAGATACGCAGTATCTT.

This clonotype was detected many times. The chain joins TRBV20-1 to TRBJ2-1, with D possibly TRBD1 on 6 matching bases. The length of the CDR3 is 13 residues. V lost 0 bases and J 9 bases, leaving 12 bases between the germline ends. The germline V gene encodes CDR1 DFQATT and CDR2 SNEGSKA (reference sequence). In DNA, the CDR3 is TGCAGTGCTAGAGAACAGGGAGACAGTGAGCAGTTCTTC. This encodes CSAREQGDSEQFF.

This clonotype was counted at least ten times. V is TRBV15 and J is TRBJ2-7; D call uncertain. This CDR3 region has 12 residues. V was pared by 1 base and J by 7 bases, with 8 bases between. CDR1 and CDR2 (germline): LNHNV, YYDKDF (reference sequence). CDR3 bases: TGTGCCACCAGCAGAGGCCCTCGGGAGCAGTACTTC. Translating it yields CATSRGPREQYF. The whole variable domain, remainder taken from reference TRBV15 and TRBJ2-7, is DAMVIQNPRYQVTQFGKPVTLSCSQTLNHNVMYWYQQKSSQAPKLLFHYYDKDFNNEADTPDNFQSRRPNTSFCFLDIRSPGLGDTAMYLCATSRGPREQYFGPGTRLTVT.

This clonotype was seen many times. V usage is TRBV6-1 and J usage is TRBJ2-3; D could derive from TRBD1 or TRBD2 (5 bases each). CDR1 is MNHNS, CDR2 SASEGT, per germline. The CDR3 loop spans 14 amino acids. Trimming left V 4 bases short and J 4 bases short, with 12 bases between. The CDR3 reads CASSGGPSADTQYF. The CDR3 DNA reads TGTGCCAGCAGTGGGGGACCCTCGGCAGATACGCAGTATTTT.

This clonotype was seen many times. J is TRBJ2-1 and V is TRBV7-9, with a tentative D call TRBD2 (5 bases). From germline, CDR1 is SEHNR and CDR2 FQNEAQ (reference sequence). Deletions cut 7 bases from V and 0 bases from J, with 10 bases between. The CDR3 is made up of 14 amino acids. In DNA, the CDR3 is TGTGCCAGCAACTCCGGACTCTCCTACAATGAGCAGTTCTTC. Translated, it gives CASNSGLSYNEQFF.

The CDR3 bases are TGTGCCAGCAGTACGACTAGCGGGAGCGTCAATGAGCAGTTCTTC. Encoded protein: CASSTTSGSVNEQFF. The rearrangement uses TRBV4-2 and TRBJ2-1; TRBD2 agrees at 12 bases. Germline V lookup: CDR1 LGHNA, CDR2 YNFKEQ. The ends lost 6 bases at V and 6 bases at J; junction bases unmatched: 6. This CDR3 region has 15 residues.

In its sample, this clonotype was seen many times. This chain uses TRBV6-6 with TRBJ1-2, with D unresolved. In germline, CDR1 is MNHNY, CDR2 SVGAGI (reference sequence). V was cut by 2 bases and J by 7 bases, with 11 bases left in between. This CDR3 has 13 residues. The CDR3 region has the DNA TGTGCCAGCAGTTACATGACCAGCCGTGGCTACACCTTC. It translates to CASSYMTSRGYTF.

This clonotype has a count of ten or more. This chain connects TRBV28 to TRBJ2-5; D unresolved. The ends were cut back, 6 bases at V and 5 bases at J, with 7 bases in the middle. This CDR3 is built from 11 residues. Germline values: CDR1 MDHEN, CDR2 SYDVKM. CDR3 residues: CASRTWETQYF. In nucleotides, the CDR3 is TGTGCCAGCAGAACCTGGGAGACCCAGTACTTC.

This clonotype has just a few counts. The gene calls are TRBV27 and TRBJ2-7; D might be TRBD2 (6 bases). CDR3 length equals 15 residues. Germline loops: CDR1 MNHEY, CDR2 SMNVEV (reference sequence). V was trimmed by 1 base and J by 3 bases, leaving 13 bases between them. CDR3 amino acids: CASSLYASANYEQYF. CDR3 in DNA: TGTGCCAGCAGTTTATACGCTAGCGCGAACTACGAGCAGTACTTC.

The rearrangement joins TRBV14 to TRBJ2-1, with D unclear. Per germline, CDR1 SGHDN and CDR2 FVKESK. V was clipped by 6 bases and J by 9 bases, with 12 bases between them. CDR3 length: 12 residues. The chain's CDR3 is CASRARRGEQFF. The CDR3 DNA reads as TGTGCCAGCAGGGCGCGGAGAGGTGAGCAGTTCTTC.

This clonotype occurred many times. J is TRBJ2-7 and V is TRBV28, with no clear D. V lost 3 bases to trimming and J lost 0 bases, with 3 bases between them. The CDR3 is 12 amino acids. CDR1 MDHEN and CDR2 SYDVKM come from the germline V gene. The DNA for the CDR3 is TGTGCCAGCAGTTTCCACTCCTACGAGCAGTACTTC. It codes for CASSFHSYEQYF.

This clonotype was seen many times. The V call is TRBV28, the J call TRBJ2-1; a possible D gene is TRBD1 (5 bases). The germline V gene encodes CDR1 MDHEN and CDR2 SYDVKM. The ends were cut back, 5 bases at V and 2 bases at J, with 10 bases in the middle. This CDR3 region has 14 residues. The DNA for the CDR3 is TGTGCCAGCAGTACCCAGGGCGCCTACAATGAGCAGTTCTTC. It encodes CASSTQGAYNEQFF. Full variable domain (missing parts from reference TRBV28 and TRBJ2-1): DVKVTQSSRYLVKRTGEKVFLECVQDMDHENMFWYRQDPGLGLRLIYFSYDVKMKEKGDIPEGYSVSREKKERFSLILESASTNQTSMYLCASSTQGAYNEQFFGPGTRLTVL.

This clonotype has a handful of counts. This chain connects TRBV3-1 to TRBJ2-5, with D uncertain. Germline assignment: CDR1 LGHDT and CDR2 YNNKEL (reference sequence). V gave up 2 bases and J gave up 3 bases, with 22 bases separating them. The length of the CDR3 is 18 residues. CDR3 loop: CASSQLGYRPRPEETQYF. CDR3 nucleotides: TGTGCCAGCAGCCAACTTGGTTACAGACCAAGGCCAGAAGAGACCCAGTACTTC.

The sample holds a few counts of this clonotype. This rearrangement joins TRBV5-5 to TRBJ2-7; the match to TRBD1 covers 10 bases. The length of the CDR3 is 15 residues. J lost 6 bases, V lost 0 bases, and 6 bases had no gene match. Germline CDR1 is SGHKS and CDR2 is YYEKEE (reference sequence). The CDR3 is CASSLAGTGDCEQYF. CDR3 sequence (DNA): TGTGCCAGCAGCTTGGCTGGGACAGGGGACTGCGAGCAGTACTTC.

The chain links TRBV12-3 or TRBV12-4 to TRBJ1-1, with 9 positions matching TRBD1. This CDR3 is built from 15 residues. The ends lost 6 bases at V and 0 bases at J; junction bases unmatched: 5. The chain's CDR3 is CASRRTGALNTEAFF. In DNA, the CDR3 is TGTGCCAGCAGACGGACAGGGGCGTTGAACACTGAAGCTTTCTTT.

The rearrangement joins TRBV6-2 or TRBV6-3 to TRBJ1-5, with D possibly being TRBD1 (5 bases). In germline, CDR1 is MNHEY, CDR2 SVGEGT. V lost 7 bases and J 1 base, leaving 14 bases between the germline ends. The CDR3 loop spans 15 amino acids. CDR3 sequence reads: CASTSGEVSNQPQHF. The CDR3 coding sequence is TGTGCCAGCACCTCGGGGGAGGTCAGCAATCAGCCCCAGCATTTT.

This clonotype showed up many times. The genes are TRBV20-1 and TRBJ1-4; D gene unclear. Trimming removed 6 bases from V and 0 bases from J, with 8 bases in between. The CDR3 has 13 amino acids. Germline V gene sequence: CDR1 DFQATT, CDR2 SNEGSKA (reference sequence). Here the CDR3 DNA reads TGCAGTGCCCGGGATGCAACTAATGAAAAACTGTTTTTT. It specifies CSARDATNEKLFF.

This clonotype was seen only a few times. The chain is built from TRBV5-1 and TRBJ2-7; 12 bases are a match to TRBD1. Germline V gene lookup returns CDR1 SGHRS and CDR2 YFSETQ. CDR3 length equals 17 residues. The J segment lost 5 bases and the V segment lost 4 bases, leaving 13 bases of the junction unmatched. CDR3 bases: TGCGCCAGCAGCCGTGGGGGACAGGGGGCTGTGATGAACGAGCAGTACTTC. Protein sequence: CASSRGGQGAVMNEQYF.

This clonotype was detected only a few times. The gene calls are TRBV6-1 and TRBJ1-1; possible D gene TRBD1, 6 bases. Germline V CDR1 and CDR2: MNHNS, SASEGT. V gave up 7 bases and J gave up 3 bases, with 18 bases separating them. The length of the CDR3 is 15 residues. Here the CDR3 DNA reads TGTGCCAGCAACCCCATACAGGGTAGATACACTGAAGCTTTCTTT. It yields the protein CASNPIQGRYTEAFF.